Presented here are 26 T cell receptor beta chains from one specimen sequenced in a study of cytotoxic CD8 clonotypes in ibrutinib-treated CLL. Assay: immunoSEQ multiplex PCR; the TCRdb copy retains only in-frame clones and omits some. The sample consists of 150,000 to 200,000 clones, over 60% of them appearing once. Here the sequenced sample was PBMCs, taken after 24 months of ibrutinib treatment. These receptors originate from a human donor with chronic lymphocytic leukemia.

The chain employs TRBV4-3 and TRBJ2-7, with 10 nucleotides matching TRBD2. The ends lost 1 base at V and 2 bases at J; junction bases unmatched: 5. The CDR3 sequence is 16 residues long. Germline loops: CDR1 LGHNA, CDR2 YSLEER. The CDR3 region is CASSQGPLAGPYEQYF. The DNA of the CDR3 is TGCGCCAGCAGCCAAGGTCCACTAGCGGGACCCTACGAGCAGTACTTC.

This clone was observed a single time. The chain links TRBV11-3 to TRBJ2-3, with TRBD2 identical over 15 bases. The V gene end was trimmed by 5 bases and the J gene end by 4 bases; junction bases not matched to a gene: 10. The CDR3 covers 18 residues. Germline V gives CDR1 SGHNT, CDR2 YENEEA. The CDR3 region has the DNA TGTGCCAGCAGCGAGGGGCGGACTAGCGGGAGGGCTTCAGATACGCAGTATTTT. This sequence encodes CASSEGRTSGRASDTQYF. Together with reference TRBV11-3 and TRBJ2-3, the CDR3 gives the full variable domain: EAGVVQSPRYKIIEKKQPVAFWCNPISGHNTLYWYLQNLGQGPELLIRYENEEAVDDSQLPKDRFSAERLKGVDSTLKIQPAELGDSAVYLCASSEGRTSGRASDTQYFGPGTRLTVL.

There are a few counts of this clone. V gene TRBV18 combines with J gene TRBJ2-7; tentative D call: TRBD2 (6 bases). V was trimmed by 5 bases and J by 4 bases, leaving 12 bases between them. This CDR3 is 13 amino acids long. Per germline, CDR1 KGHSH and CDR2 LQKENI. The CDR3: CASSTSSDYEQYF. The CDR3 DNA follows: TGTGCCAGCTCAACGTCTAGCGATTACGAGCAGTACTTC.

The V gene is TRBV4-3, the J gene TRBJ2-5, with 7 positions matching TRBD2. V dropped 1 base and J dropped 5; count of bases not matched to a gene: 7. This CDR3 is built from 15 residues. The germline CDR1 and CDR2 sequences are LGHNA and YSLEER. The CDR3 loop reads CASSQARTSWETQYF. The CDR3 DNA follows: TGCGCCAGCAGCCAAGCCCGGACTAGTTGGGAGACCCAGTACTTC.

The chain is built from TRBV27 and TRBJ2-7; D may correspond to TRBD1 or TRBD2 (5 bases each). Germline CDR1 MNHEY, CDR2 SMNVEV (reference sequence). V was cut by 4 bases and J by 5 bases, with 12 bases left in between. CDR3 size: 13 residues. The CDR3 sequence is CASSSQGRNEQYF. The CDR3 coding sequence is TGTGCCAGCAGTTCTCAGGGACGAAACGAGCAGTACTTC.

The gene calls are TRBV19 and TRBJ2-7, with TRBD1 matching over 9 bases. This CDR3 contains 14 residues. V was clipped by 6 bases and J by 7 bases; unmatched bases: 10. The germline V gene has CDR1 LNHDA and CDR2 SQIVND (reference sequence). The CDR3 spells CASRETGQGEEQYF. In DNA, the CDR3 is TGTGCCAGTAGGGAGACGGGACAGGGAGAAGAGCAGTACTTC.

V usage is TRBV9 and J usage is TRBJ2-2, with D maybe TRBD2 (5 bases). Germline CDR1 reads SGDLS; CDR2 reads YYNGEE. The CDR3 loop spans 16 amino acids. V lost 4 bases and J 0 bases, leaving 13 bases between the germline ends. Here the CDR3 reads CASSSPAAANTGELFF. DNA of the CDR3: TGTGCCAGCAGCTCCCCAGCGGCCGCGAACACCGGGGAGCTGTTTTTT.

The chain links TRBV7-2 to TRBJ2-7; D unresolved. This CDR3 is built from 12 residues. From germline, CDR1 is SGHTA and CDR2 FQGNSA. The V gene lost 4 bases and the J gene lost 2 bases, with 6 bases spanning the gap. Here the CDR3 DNA reads TGTGCCAGCAGCTCGGAACCCTACGAGCAGTACTTC. This gives the protein CASSSEPYEQYF.

This chain connects TRBV4-1 to TRBJ2-1; TRBD2 agrees at 9 bases. CDR3 length equals 18 residues. V lost 0 bases, J lost 1 base, and 7 bases stayed unmatched. CDR1 is MGHRA and CDR2 is YSYEKL in the germline V gene. In nucleotides, the CDR3 is TGCGCCAGCAGCCAAGATTTCTTAGCGGGGGCATCCTACAATGAGCAGTTCTTC. It encodes CASSQDFLAGASYNEQFF.

This chain links TRBV4-3 with TRBJ2-1; D gene uncertain. This CDR3 has 13 residues. The germline gives CDR1 LGHNA, CDR2 YSLEER. V lost 5 bases to trimming and J lost 0 bases, with 5 bases between them. The CDR3 region is CASSADSYNEQFF. The CDR3 DNA is TGCGCCAGCAGCGCTGACTCCTACAATGAGCAGTTCTTC.

This clone was seen more than once but under ten times. This chain links TRBV4-3 with TRBJ2-5, with D perhaps being TRBD1 or TRBD2 (5 bases each). Germline assignment: CDR1 LGHNA and CDR2 YSLEER. This CDR3 contains 14 residues. The V end lost 0 bases, the J end lost 8 bases, and 13 bases lay between the germline ends. The CDR3 DNA sequence: TGCGCCAGCAGCCAAGATGGGGGTACGGGAACCCAGTACTTC. The encoded protein is CASSQDGGTGTQYF.

The chain employs TRBV5-1 and TRBJ2-5; D is perhaps TRBD1 (6 bases). Germline-derived CDR1 and CDR2 are SGHRS and YFSETQ. CDR3 size: 14 residues. Trimming stripped 4 bases from V and 3 bases from J, with 13 bases between. This chain's CDR3 is CASSGGRTEETQYF. The CDR3, as DNA: TGCGCCAGCAGCGGGGGCCGGACAGAAGAGACCCAGTACTTC.

The J gene is TRBJ2-7, the V gene TRBV10-3; no clear D. V was pared by 6 bases and J by 4 bases, with 10 bases between. Germline-derived CDR1 and CDR2 are ENHRY and SYGVKD. CDR3 length: 12 residues. The CDR3, as DNA: TGTGCCATCAGGAGTGCCGGTTACGAGCAGTACTTC. This codes for CAIRSAGYEQYF.

The chain joins TRBV10-2 to TRBJ2-2; 12 nucleotides match TRBD2. With V trimmed by 2 bases and J by 5 bases, 0 bases remained unmatched. The CDR3 loop spans 15 amino acids. Germline CDR1 and CDR2: WSHSY and SAAADI. In DNA form, the CDR3 reads TGCGCCAGCAGTGAGACTAGCGGGAGGACCGGGGAGCTGTTTTTT. Translating it yields CASSETSGRTGELFF.

This clone has more than one count but fewer than ten. The chain links TRBV7-3 to TRBJ2-7; D tentatively reads TRBD1 or TRBD2 (5 bases each). From germline, CDR1 is SGHTA and CDR2 FQGTGA. V gave up 1 base and J gave up 1 base, with 11 bases separating them. The CDR3 is 15 amino acids. Here the CDR3 reads CASSLMGTRSYEQYF. The CDR3 coding sequence is TGTGCCAGCAGCTTAATGGGGACGCGGTCCTACGAGCAGTACTTC. The variable domain in full, completed from reference TRBV7-3 and TRBJ2-7, reads GAGVSQTPSNKVTEKGKYVELRCDPISGHTALYWYRQSLGQGPEFLIYFQGTGAADDSGLPNDRFFAVRPEGSVSTLKIQRTERGDSAVYLCASSLMGTRSYEQYFGPGTRLTVT.

The CDR3 coding sequence is TGCGCCAGCAGCTTGGTTCGTTCCCTCTCTGGGGCCAACGTCCTGACTTTC. Translating gives CASSLVRSLSGANVLTF. The chain joins TRBV5-1 to TRBJ2-6; the D is unclear. Trimming took off 0 bases at V and 0 bases at J, with 10 bases between the two ends. CDR1 SGHRS and CDR2 YFSETQ come from the germline V gene. This CDR3 is built from 17 residues.

This clone was seen a few times. CDR3 bases: TGTGCCAGCAGCCTGGATTTGGGAAACACCATATATTTT. It is translated as CASSLDLGNTIYF. This rearrangement joins TRBV5-4 to TRBJ1-3; D gene uncertain. CDR3 length equals 13 residues. The germline gives CDR1 SGHNT, CDR2 YYREEE (reference sequence). The V gene lost 4 bases and the J gene lost 4 bases, with 9 bases spanning the gap.

The DNA for the CDR3 is TGTGCCTGGGATAAATTAAGGACAGGGCACGAGCAGTACTTC. It encodes CAWDKLRTGHEQYF. V usage is TRBV30 and J usage is TRBJ2-7; 8 bases match TRBD1. The CDR3 runs 14 residues. V lost 5 bases, J lost 5 bases, and 11 bases stayed unmatched. In germline, CDR1 is GTSNPN, CDR2 SVGIG (reference sequence).

The chain links TRBV30 to TRBJ2-7; D not resolved. The V gene lost 2 bases and the J gene lost 7 bases, with 15 bases spanning the gap. This CDR3 is 13 amino acids long. Germline V CDR1 and CDR2: GTSNPN, SVGIG (reference sequence). The CDR3 DNA is TGTGCCTGGAGTCCCCAGCCGTTTCGGGAGCAGTACTTC. It yields the protein CAWSPQPFREQYF. Full variable domain (remainder filled in from reference TRBV30 and TRBJ2-7): SQTIHQWPATLVQPVGSPLSLECTVEGTSNPNLYWYRQAAGRGLQLLFYSVGIGQISSEVPQNLSASRPQDRQFILSSKKLLLSDSGFYLCAWSPQPFREQYFGPGTRLTVT.

The rearrangement links TRBV5-6 to TRBJ2-1; 12 bases are a match to TRBD2. Trimming at V came to 4 bases and at J to 6 bases, leaving 11 bases not matched to a gene. CDR1 and CDR2 (germline): SGHDT, YYEEEE. The CDR3 consists of 17 residues. DNA of the CDR3: TGTGCCAGCAGCGACGAACTAGCGGGAGGAGAAGGCAATGAGCAGTTCTTC. Translated, it gives CASSDELAGGEGNEQFF.

This chain joins TRBV7-3 and TRBJ2-1; unclear D gene. Germline values: CDR1 SGHTA, CDR2 FQGTGA. The CDR3 consists of 15 residues. V was cut by 5 bases and J by 0 bases, with 11 bases left in between. The CDR3 here is CASSLIRSSYNEQFF. DNA of the CDR3: TGTGCCAGCAGCCTCATCAGAAGCTCCTACAATGAGCAGTTCTTC.

The CDR3 bases are TGCGCCAGCAGCATGGACAGAAACACTGAAGCTTTCTTT. It specifies CASSMDRNTEAFF. This chain uses TRBV5-1 with TRBJ1-1; possibly TRBD1 for D (6 bases). With 4 bases removed from V and 2 bases from J, the gap between germline ends came to 9 bases. CDR3 size: 13 residues. Germline CDR1 reads SGHRS; CDR2 reads YFSETQ.

This chain joins TRBV18 and TRBJ2-7, with 9 bases aligning to TRBD1. Germline assignment: CDR1 KGHSH and CDR2 LQKENI. The CDR3 runs 16 residues. V shed 0 bases and J 9 bases; nucleotides not matched to a gene: 12. The CDR3 region has the DNA TGTGCCAGCTCACCACCGACGGGACAGGGCCATCTCGGGCAGTACTTC. Translation: CASSPPTGQGHLGQYF.

The V gene is TRBV7-6, the J gene TRBJ1-1, with D unresolved. The CDR3 extends over 13 amino acids. The ends were cut back, 2 bases at V and 6 bases at J, with 10 bases in the middle. In germline, CDR1 is SGHVS, CDR2 FNYEAQ. The DNA for the CDR3 is TGTGCCAGCAGCTTAAAGCCCTCCGCTGAAGCTTTCTTT. It is translated as CASSLKPSAEAFF.

With respect to this clone: Other DNA variants within this sample encode the same CDR3. The chain uses TRBV9 and TRBJ2-3; TRBD2 might be the D (6 bases). Trimming pared 1 base from V and 4 bases from J, leaving 10 bases between. The CDR3 spans 14 residues. Per the germline V gene, CDR1 is SGDLS and CDR2 is YYNGEE. DNA for the CDR3: TGTGCCAGCAGCGTATACGGGAGCGCAGATACGCAGTATTTT. Its protein product is CASSVYGSADTQYF.

This clone was detected a few times. The rearrangement links TRBV30 to TRBJ2-5, with 8 nucleotides matching TRBD1. The CDR3 spans 14 residues. Trimming took 3 bases from V and 5 from J; bases not matched to a gene: 8. Germline values: CDR1 GTSNPN, CDR2 SVGIG (reference sequence). The CDR3 loop is CAWRSGQGMETQYF. CDR3 coding DNA: TGTGCCTGGAGGTCTGGACAGGGCATGGAGACCCAGTACTTC. The full variable domain, with the rest looked up from reference TRBV30 and TRBJ2-5, is SQTIHQWPATLVQPVGSPLSLECTVEGTSNPNLYWYRQAAGRGLQLLFYSVGIGQISSEVPQNLSASRPQDRQFILSSKKLLLSDSGFYLCAWRSGQGMETQYFGPGTRLLVL.